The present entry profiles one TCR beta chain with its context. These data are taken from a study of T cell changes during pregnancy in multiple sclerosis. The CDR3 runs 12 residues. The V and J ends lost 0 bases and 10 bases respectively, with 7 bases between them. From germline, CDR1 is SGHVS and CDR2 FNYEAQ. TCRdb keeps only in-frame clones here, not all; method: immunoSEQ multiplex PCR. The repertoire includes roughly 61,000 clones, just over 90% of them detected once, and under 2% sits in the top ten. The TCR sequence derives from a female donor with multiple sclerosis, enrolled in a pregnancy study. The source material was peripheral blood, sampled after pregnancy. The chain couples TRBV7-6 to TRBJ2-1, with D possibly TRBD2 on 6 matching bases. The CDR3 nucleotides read TGTGCCAGCAGCTTAGCGGCGGGGGAGCAGTTCTTC. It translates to CASSLAAGEQFF.